The sequence of this T cell receptor (beta chain) was determined in a study of blood T cell repertoires in COVID-19. The method was immunoSEQ multiplex PCR; TCRdb's version includes in-frame clones alone and lacks a portion of them. The data contain about 440,000 clones, approximately 90% of them singletons. This clone was seen just once. This CDR3 is 14 amino acids long. Germline V gene lookup returns CDR1 MDHEN and CDR2 SYDVKM. The V and J ends lost 4 bases and 4 bases respectively, with 11 bases between them. The gene calls are TRBV28 and TRBJ2-4, with D possibly matching TRBD2 (7 bases). This TCR came from a woman aged 50 to 65 with COVID-19, enrolled during active disease. The sample was peripheral blood. The CDR3 DNA sequence: TGTGCCAGCAGTTCGAGGGGGGGAAAAAACATTCAGTACTTC. This encodes CASSSRGGKNIQYF.